Listed here are 5 T cell receptor beta chains from one sample, sequenced in a study of blood T cell repertoires in COVID-19. TCRdb's copy holds only in-frame clones and misses some; the assay was immunoSEQ multiplex PCR. Of 110,000 to 150,000 clones detected, roughly 79% appear once; the ten largest clones hold just under 2%. Sequencing was carried out using peripheral blood. These receptors were obtained from a woman aged 60-75 years with acute or convalescent COVID-19.

This chain links TRBV30 with TRBJ2-5; 7 bases agree with TRBD2. Trimming took 0 bases from V and 1 from J; bases not matched to a gene: 2. The CDR3 sequence is 14 residues long. Per the germline V gene, CDR1 is GTSNPN and CDR2 is SVGIG (reference sequence). The CDR3 nucleotides read TGTGCCTGGAGTGTACGGGGGGTCCAAGAGACCCAGTACTTC. It translates to CAWSVRGVQETQYF.

The CDR3 loop reads CASSPPGRDNEQFF. The CDR3 nucleotides read TGTGCCAGCTCACCACCGGGCAGGGACAATGAGCAGTTCTTC. The chain carries TRBV18 and TRBJ2-1; weak D call: TRBD1 (5 bases). Trimming took off 0 bases at V and 5 bases at J, with 8 bases between the two ends. CDR1 is KGHSH and CDR2 is LQKENI in the germline V gene. The CDR3 has 14 residues. The variable domain in full, with the rest retrieved from reference TRBV18 and TRBJ2-1, is NAGVMQNPRHLVRRRGQEARLRCSPMKGHSHVYWYRQLPEEGLKFMVYLQKENIIDESGMPKERFSAEFPKEGPSILRIQQVVRGDSAAYFCASSPPGRDNEQFFGPGTRLTVL.

J is TRBJ2-6 and V is TRBV6-1, with D tentatively TRBD2 (6 bases). The germline gives CDR1 MNHNS, CDR2 SASEGT. The V end was cut by 3 bases, the J end by 1 base, with 13 bases between. CDR3 length: 17 residues. CDR3 sequence: CASSEWGGLSGANVLTF. The CDR3 bases are TGTGCCAGCAGTGAGTGGGGAGGTTTGTCTGGGGCCAACGTCCTGACTTTC.

This sequence joins TRBV5-6 and TRBJ1-1; D gene ambiguous. Germline CDR1 and CDR2: SGHDT and YYEEEE. The CDR3 loop spans 13 amino acids. The V end was cut by 2 bases, the J end by 11 bases, with 16 bases between. The CDR3 region is CASSLGEVLAAFF. CDR3 nucleotides: TGTGCCAGCAGCTTAGGCGAGGTTTTGGCGGCTTTCTTT.

This clone was found a few times. The chain links TRBV3-1 (or the pseudogene TRBV3-2) to TRBJ2-1; 7 bases agree with TRBD2. The CDR3 length is 16 residues. Germline V CDR1 and CDR2: LGHDT, YNNKEL (reference sequence). Unmatched junction bases numbered 9, after V lost 1 base and J lost 6 bases. CDR3: CASSQVQWGGSNEQFF. The DNA for the CDR3 is TGTGCCAGCAGCCAAGTCCAGTGGGGGGGGTCCAATGAGCAGTTCTTC.